The next 11 T cell receptor beta chains were all read from a single sample in a study of blood T cells in healthy people across ages. Primed by a sample-barcoded 5' primer and a J-beta primer mix, a second PCR proceeded for 7 to 11 cycles. In TCRdb, the 5' RACE reads were re-called with MiXCR into one record per CDR3 protein. The sample lists approximately 830,000 distinct CDR3 sequences; approximately 65% were seen once. The sequenced sample was blood. Receptors were obtained from a man aged 30-40 years in good health.

The rearrangement uses TRBV20-1 and TRBJ2-3; 7 bases agree with TRBD2. V shed 7 bases and J 8 bases; nucleotides not matched to a gene: 12. In germline, CDR1 is DFQATT, CDR2 SNEGSKA (reference sequence). This CDR3 has 13 amino acids. DNA for the CDR3: TGCAGTGGCCGAGGACTAGGGGAAGGTACGCAGTATTTT. This codes for CSGRGLGEGTQYF.

This chain uses TRBV4-3 with TRBJ2-5; D possibly corresponds to TRBD1 (6 bases). With 5 bases removed from V and 2 bases from J, the gap between germline ends came to 15 bases. Germline CDR1 LGHNA, CDR2 YSLEER. CDR3 length: 15 residues. The CDR3 region is CASSGGDTPQETQYF. The CDR3 DNA follows: TGCGCCAGCAGCGGTGGGGACACACCTCAAGAGACCCAGTACTTC.

V gene TRBV12-3 or TRBV12-4 combines with J gene TRBJ1-2; D uncertain. The V gene lost 7 bases and the J gene lost 2 bases, with 11 bases spanning the gap. This CDR3 contains 13 residues. The CDR3 here is CASNPDLNYGYTF. DNA for the CDR3: TGTGCCAGCAACCCAGACCTCAACTATGGCTACACCTTC.

The chain links TRBV3-1 to TRBJ1-6; D is perhaps TRBD1 (6 bases). From germline, CDR1 is LGHDT and CDR2 YNNKEL (reference sequence). The CDR3 has 18 amino acids. Trimming stripped 2 bases from V and 0 bases from J, with 14 bases between. The CDR3 DNA is TGTGCCAGCAGCCAAACTTCTCAGGGGAGCTCCTATAATTCACCCCTCCACTTT. Protein product: CASSQTSQGSSYNSPLHF.

This clonotype was observed a single time. This rearrangement joins TRBV4-3 to TRBJ2-3; 10 nucleotides agree with TRBD2. Germline V gene lookup returns CDR1 LGHNA and CDR2 YSLEER. This CDR3 comprises 16 residues. The junction had 6 bases not matched to a gene; V was cut back by 4 bases and J by 2 bases. In DNA, the CDR3 is TGCGCCAGCAGCCGACTACTAGCGGGGAACACAGATACGCAGTATTTT. Protein: CASSRLLAGNTDTQYF.

The CDR3 here is CSVVGQIYEQYF. The CDR3 nucleotides read TGCAGCGTTGTGGGACAGATCTACGAGCAGTACTTC. The chain recombines TRBV29-1 with TRBJ2-7; 7 nucleotides align to TRBD1. With 4 bases clipped from V and 3 bases from J, the junction kept 3 bases outside the gene matches. Germline CDR1 reads SQVTM; CDR2 reads ANQGSEA. The CDR3 spans 12 residues.

The genes are TRBV11-2 and TRBJ2-7; 7 nucleotides line up with TRBD1. The J segment lost 7 bases and the V segment lost 5 bases, leaving 11 bases of the junction unmatched. The CDR3 has 14 amino acids. Germline V lookup: CDR1 SGHAT, CDR2 FQNNGV. CDR3 sequence (DNA): TGTGCCAGCAGCACACCAAGGACAGGACGGGAGCAGTACTTC. Translating it yields CASSTPRTGREQYF.

This clonotype has only a few counts. This chain connects TRBV29-1 to TRBJ2-1; 8 bases align to TRBD2. The CDR3 runs to 14 residues. Trimming cost V 3 bases and J 4 bases; bases outside gene matches: 5. Germline loops: CDR1 SQVTM, CDR2 ANQGSEA. CDR3 in amino acids: CSVEERGNYNEQFF. CDR3 coding DNA: TGCAGCGTTGAGGAGCGGGGGAATTACAATGAGCAGTTCTTC.

This chain connects TRBV12-3 or TRBV12-4 to TRBJ1-6, with 7 bases that match TRBD1. V was clipped by 7 bases and J by 9 bases; unmatched bases: 9. The CDR3 spans 14 residues. This CDR3 reads CASTLTGKGSPLHF. Here the CDR3 DNA reads TGTGCCAGCACCCTGACAGGGAAGGGTTCACCCCTCCACTTT.

The chain couples TRBV7-2 to TRBJ1-1, with D hard to call. The germline CDR1 and CDR2 sequences are SGHTA and FQGNSA. This CDR3 region has 16 residues. V was trimmed by 2 bases and J by 2 bases, leaving 15 bases between them. The CDR3 coding sequence is TGTGCCAGCAGCTTACCCCTGGAGGGATTAAACACTGAAGCTTTCTTT. Translated: CASSLPLEGLNTEAFF.

The rearrangement joins TRBV7-2 to TRBJ2-1, with a possible D match to TRBD2 (6 bases). V lost 1 base and J 3 bases, leaving 13 bases between the germline ends. Germline lookup yields CDR1 SGHTA and CDR2 FQGNSA. The length of the CDR3 is 16 residues. CDR3 nucleotide sequence: TGTGCCAGCAGCTTAGTACCGGGACTGGGCTACAATGAGCAGTTCTTC. Its protein is CASSLVPGLGYNEQFF.